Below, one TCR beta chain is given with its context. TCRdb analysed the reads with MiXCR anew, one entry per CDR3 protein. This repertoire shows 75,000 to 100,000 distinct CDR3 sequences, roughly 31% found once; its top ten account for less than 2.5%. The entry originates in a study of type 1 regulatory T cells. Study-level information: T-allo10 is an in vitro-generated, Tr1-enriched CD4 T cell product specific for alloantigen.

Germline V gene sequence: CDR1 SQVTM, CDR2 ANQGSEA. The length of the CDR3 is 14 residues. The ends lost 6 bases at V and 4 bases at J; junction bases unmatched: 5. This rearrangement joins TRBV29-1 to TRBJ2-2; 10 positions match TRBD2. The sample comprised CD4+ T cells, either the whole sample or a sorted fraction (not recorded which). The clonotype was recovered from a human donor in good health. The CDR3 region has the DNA TGCAGCGTGCGTCCTAGCGGGGGCACCGGGGAGCTGTTTTTT. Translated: CSVRPSGGTGELFF.